This entry lists 16 T cell receptor beta chains sequenced from one sample in a study of T cell responses to AZD1222 COVID-19 vaccine (TCRdb year 2021). The time point label on this specimen signifies: baseline before first vaccination. Library creation used the immunoSEQ multiplex PCR assay. The immuneACCESS repertoire file appears here via TCRdb, limited to in-frame rearrangements. These files lack a portion of the clones; in checked studies, under half of the deficit traces to unresolved V genes, and the cause of the others is not known. In this sample the table shows about 150,000 clones, 90% to 95% of which occur a single time. The leading ten clones occupy around 3.8% of the sample. The sample here was peripheral blood, taken on day 0 of AZD1222 vaccination. The origin of the receptors is an adult in good health.

The V and J genes are TRBV27 and TRBJ2-7, with D possibly matching TRBD2 (5 bases). Germline V gene sequence: CDR1 MNHEY, CDR2 SMNVEV (reference sequence). The CDR3 runs to 12 residues. V gave up 1 base and J gave up 7 bases, with 8 bases separating them. The CDR3 DNA reads TGTGCCAGCAGTTTATTCGGAGGTGAGCAGTACTTC. Protein product: CASSLFGGEQYF.

The chain has TRBV5-8 and TRBJ1-3, with no clear D. Germline lookup yields CDR1 SGHTS and CDR2 YDEGEE. The CDR3 spans 12 residues. V lost 4 bases to trimming and J lost 0 bases, with 2 bases between them. The CDR3 reads CASSLSGNTIYF. In DNA form, the CDR3 reads TGTGCCAGCAGCCTCTCTGGAAACACCATATATTTT.

The genes are TRBV7-8 and TRBJ2-3, with 9 bases fitting TRBD2. Germline trimming cut 1 base from V and 3 bases from J; bases unmatched to any gene: 5. Germline V gene sequence: CDR1 SGHVS, CDR2 FQNEAQ. This CDR3 contains 16 residues. CDR3 coding DNA: TGTGCCAGCAGCTTAGGTAGCGGGAGAAGGACAGATACGCAGTATTTT. Translation gives CASSLGSGRRTDTQYF.

This chain links TRBV7-8 with TRBJ2-7; 10 positions match TRBD2. The CDR3 runs 14 residues. The V gene's germline CDR1 is SGHVS and CDR2 FQNEAQ. V dropped 5 bases and J dropped 4; count of bases not matched to a gene: 5. The CDR3 region has the DNA TGTGCCAGCAGCCTCGGACTAGCGGATTACGAGCAGTACTTC. The encoded protein is CASSLGLADYEQYF.

The chain uses TRBV10-3 and TRBJ1-6; D may be TRBD1 (6 bases). The CDR3 contains 13 residues. V was clipped by 7 bases and J by 14 bases, with 18 bases between them. CDR1 is ENHRY and CDR2 is SYGVKD in the germline V gene. CDR3 in DNA: TGTGCCATCATGAACAGCCGAGGGGGGGCCCTCCACTTT. Encoded protein: CAIMNSRGGALHF.

The rearrangement joins TRBV20-1 to TRBJ2-3; TRBD2 might be the D (6 bases). The CDR3 contains 13 residues. Germline-derived CDR1 and CDR2 are DFQATT and SNEGSKA (reference sequence). Deletions cut 3 bases from V and 4 bases from J, with 11 bases between. The CDR3 loop is CSASIAVADTQYF. Here the CDR3 DNA reads TGCAGTGCTAGTATAGCGGTGGCAGATACGCAGTATTTT.

This chain links TRBV11-2 with TRBJ2-7; D uncertain. V gave up 5 bases and J gave up 2 bases, with 10 bases separating them. Germline-derived CDR1 and CDR2 are SGHAT and FQNNGV. This CDR3 is built from 13 residues. The CDR3 spells CASSALWAYEQYF. The CDR3 DNA is TGTGCCAGCAGCGCACTATGGGCCTACGAGCAGTACTTC.

Many counts were recorded for this clone. J is TRBJ2-3 and V is TRBV6-4; a weak D match, TRBD1 (5 bases). Germline CDR1 is MRHNA and CDR2 is SNTAGT. The CDR3 loop spans 15 amino acids. V gave up 2 bases and J gave up 3 bases, with 12 bases separating them. The CDR3 DNA reads as TGTGCCAGCAGTGACGGCAGGGCGACTACAGATACGCAGTATTTT. Translated: CASSDGRATTDTQYF.

This clone was recorded once. The chain uses TRBV11-3 and TRBJ2-1; D unclear. The CDR3 is 11 amino acids. V was cut by 4 bases and J by 10 bases, with 8 bases left in between. In germline, CDR1 is SGHNT, CDR2 YENEEA. The CDR3 DNA reads TGTGCCAGCAGCTCCGATGGAGAGCAGTTCTTC. This codes for CASSSDGEQFF.

This chain uses TRBV11-3 with TRBJ2-1; TRBD1 agrees at 8 bases. J was trimmed by 5 bases and V by 4 bases; bases with no gene match: 7. The CDR3 consists of 15 residues. Germline CDR1 SGHNT, CDR2 YENEEA. The CDR3 loop reads CASSYSGTGNNEQFF. The CDR3 region has the DNA TGTGCCAGCAGCTACTCCGGGACAGGTAACAATGAGCAGTTCTTC.

The CDR3 here is CASSLDLGQGDEQYF. DNA of the CDR3: TGTGCCAGCAGCTTAGACTTAGGGCAGGGAGACGAGCAGTACTTC. The rearrangement links TRBV7-8 to TRBJ2-7, with D possibly being TRBD1 or TRBD2 (5 bases each). The germline V gene has CDR1 SGHVS and CDR2 FQNEAQ. CDR3 size: 15 residues. V was shortened by 1 base and J by 5 bases, with 15 bases between the two germline ends.

The rearrangement links TRBV19 to TRBJ2-6, with a weak D call TRBD1 (6 bases). V was pared by 10 bases and J by 2 bases, with 12 bases between. CDR1 is LNHDA, CDR2 SQIVND, per germline (reference sequence). This CDR3 comprises 14 residues. The CDR3 region has the DNA TGTGCCACCTCATCAGGGGCTGGGGCCAACGTCCTGACTTTC. Translating gives CATSSGAGANVLTF.

The V gene is TRBV28, the J gene TRBJ2-7, with TRBD1 matching over 8 bases. Unmatched junction bases numbered 5, after V lost 2 bases and J lost 2 bases. The CDR3 spans 15 residues. Germline assignment: CDR1 MDHEN and CDR2 SYDVKM. Here the CDR3 reads CASSLDPGQAYEQYF. The CDR3, as DNA: TGTGCCAGCAGTTTAGATCCGGGACAGGCCTACGAGCAGTACTTC.

This clone has only a few counts. This chain uses TRBV7-2 with TRBJ1-5, with D perhaps matching TRBD1 (6 bases). The V gene's germline CDR1 is SGHTA and CDR2 FQGNSA. V lost 5 bases and J 1 base, leaving 15 bases between the germline ends. The CDR3 sequence is 16 residues long. The CDR3 DNA reads as TGTGCCAGCAGCATACAGGGAGGTGGGAGCAATCAGCCCCAGCATTTT. Amino acids: CASSIQGGGSNQPQHF.

The chain links TRBV5-4 to TRBJ2-7, with no clear D. V was cut by 4 bases and J by 0 bases, with 11 bases left in between. The germline CDR1 and CDR2 sequences are SGHNT and YYREEE (reference sequence). CDR3 length: 14 residues. DNA of the CDR3: TGTGCCAGCAGCGGGTCGGGCCCCTCCTACGAGCAGTACTTC. The encoded protein is CASSGSGPSYEQYF.

The rearrangement uses TRBV6-2 or TRBV6-3 and TRBJ1-3; weak D call: TRBD1 (5 bases). V was cut by 1 base and J by 8 bases, with 21 bases left in between. CDR3 length: 17 residues. Per the germline V gene, CDR1 is MNHEY and CDR2 is SVGEGT. CDR3 DNA sequence: TGTGCCAGCAGTTACTTGCTATCGAGGGGAACCGGCGACACCATATATTTT. This translates into CASSYLLSRGTGDTIYF.